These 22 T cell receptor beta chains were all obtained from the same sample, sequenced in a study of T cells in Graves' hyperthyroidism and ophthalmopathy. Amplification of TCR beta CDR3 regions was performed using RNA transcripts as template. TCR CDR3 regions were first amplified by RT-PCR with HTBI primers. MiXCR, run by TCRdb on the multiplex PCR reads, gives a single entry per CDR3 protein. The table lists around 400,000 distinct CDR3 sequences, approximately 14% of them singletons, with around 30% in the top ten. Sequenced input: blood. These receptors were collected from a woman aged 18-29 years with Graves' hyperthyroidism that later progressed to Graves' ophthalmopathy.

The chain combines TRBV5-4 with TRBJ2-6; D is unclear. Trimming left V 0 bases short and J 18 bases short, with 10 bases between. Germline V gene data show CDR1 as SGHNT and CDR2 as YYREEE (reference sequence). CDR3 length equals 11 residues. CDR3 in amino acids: CASSLVWVGTF. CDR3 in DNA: TGTGCCAGCAGCTTGGTGTGGGTGGGGACTTTC. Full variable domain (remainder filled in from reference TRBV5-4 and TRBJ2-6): ETGVTQSPTHLIKTRGQQVTLRCSSQSGHNTVSWYQQALGQGPQFIFQYYREEENGRGNFPPRFSGLQFPNYSSELNVNALELDDSALYLCASSLVWVGTFGAGSRLTVL.

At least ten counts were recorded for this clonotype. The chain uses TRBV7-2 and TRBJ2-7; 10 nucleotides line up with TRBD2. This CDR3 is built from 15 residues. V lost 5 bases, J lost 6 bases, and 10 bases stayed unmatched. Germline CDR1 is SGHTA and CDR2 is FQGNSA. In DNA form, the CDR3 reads TGTGCCAGCAGCCCCATGCCACTAGCGGGAAGCGAGCAGTACTTC. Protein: CASSPMPLAGSEQYF.

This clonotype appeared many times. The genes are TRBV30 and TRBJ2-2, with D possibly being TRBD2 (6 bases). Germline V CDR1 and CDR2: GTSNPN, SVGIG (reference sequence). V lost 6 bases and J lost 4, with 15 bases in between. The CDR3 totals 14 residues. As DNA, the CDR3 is TGTGCCTGCCAAACGGGGGTTCGCACCGGGGAGCTGTTTTTT. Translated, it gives CACQTGVRTGELFF.

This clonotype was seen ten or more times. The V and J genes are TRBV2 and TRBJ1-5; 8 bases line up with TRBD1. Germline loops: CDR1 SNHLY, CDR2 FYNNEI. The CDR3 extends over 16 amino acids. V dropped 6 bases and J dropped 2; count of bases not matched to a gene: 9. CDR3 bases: TGTGCCAGCAGCGCTACAGGGGGGCTGGGCAATCAGCCCCAGCATTTT. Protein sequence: CASSATGGLGNQPQHF.

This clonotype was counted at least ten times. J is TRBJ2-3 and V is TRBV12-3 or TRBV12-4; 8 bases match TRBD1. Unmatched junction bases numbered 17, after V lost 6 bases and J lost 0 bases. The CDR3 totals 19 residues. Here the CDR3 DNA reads TGTGCCAGCAGACTCGGGACAGGAAGGTGGTGGGAGAGCACAGATACGCAGTATTTT. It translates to CASRLGTGRWWESTDTQYF.

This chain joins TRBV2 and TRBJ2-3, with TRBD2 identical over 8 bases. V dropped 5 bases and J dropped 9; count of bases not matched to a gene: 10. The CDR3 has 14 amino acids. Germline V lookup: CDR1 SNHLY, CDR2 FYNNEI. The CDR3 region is CASSLGGLASTQYF. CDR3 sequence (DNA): TGTGCCAGCAGTTTGGGAGGACTAGCTTCAACGCAGTATTTT.

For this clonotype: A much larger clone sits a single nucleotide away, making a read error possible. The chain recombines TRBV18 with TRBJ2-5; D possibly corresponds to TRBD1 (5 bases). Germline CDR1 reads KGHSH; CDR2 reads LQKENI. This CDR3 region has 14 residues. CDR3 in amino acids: CASPPRQLQETQYF. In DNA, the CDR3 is TGTGCCAGCCCACCACGACAGCTACAAGAGACCCAGTACTTC.

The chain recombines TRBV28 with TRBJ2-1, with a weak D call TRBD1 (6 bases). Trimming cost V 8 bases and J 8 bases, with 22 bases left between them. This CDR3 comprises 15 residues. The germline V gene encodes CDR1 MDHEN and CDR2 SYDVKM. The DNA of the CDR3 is TGTGCCAGCGCCTCTCAACAGGGTTTGTCTCATGAGCAGTTCTTC. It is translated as CASASQQGLSHEQFF.

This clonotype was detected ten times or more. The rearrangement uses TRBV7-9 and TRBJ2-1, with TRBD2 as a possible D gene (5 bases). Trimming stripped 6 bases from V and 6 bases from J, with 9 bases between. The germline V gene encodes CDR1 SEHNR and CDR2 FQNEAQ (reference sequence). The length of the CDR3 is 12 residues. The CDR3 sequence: CASRRRGNEQFF. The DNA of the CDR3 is TGTGCCAGCAGACGTCGGGGCAATGAGCAGTTCTTC.

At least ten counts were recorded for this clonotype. CDR3 nucleotides: TGTGCCAGCAGTTTATATCCGACAGGGGGCTTTGGCTACACCTTC. Its translation: CASSLYPTGGFGYTF. V gene TRBV12-3 or TRBV12-4 combines with J gene TRBJ1-2; TRBD1 matches at 10 bases. V gave up 2 bases and J gave up 7 bases; unmatched junction bases: 7. CDR3 length: 15 residues.

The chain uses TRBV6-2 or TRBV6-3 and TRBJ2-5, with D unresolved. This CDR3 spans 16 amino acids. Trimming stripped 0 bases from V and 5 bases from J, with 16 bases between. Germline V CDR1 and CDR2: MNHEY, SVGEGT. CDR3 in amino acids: CASSYSVRPTRETQYF. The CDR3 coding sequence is TGTGCCAGCAGTTACTCGGTGAGACCCACGCGGGAGACCCAGTACTTC.

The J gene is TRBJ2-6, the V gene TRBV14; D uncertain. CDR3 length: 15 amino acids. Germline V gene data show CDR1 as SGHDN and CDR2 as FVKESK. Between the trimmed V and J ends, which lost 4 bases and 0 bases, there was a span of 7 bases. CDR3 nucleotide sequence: TGTGCCAGCAGCCGAGACCGCTCTGGGGCCAACGTCCTGACTTTC. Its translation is CASSRDRSGANVLTF.

The CDR3 nucleotides read TGCGCCAGCAGCCTTGCGGACAGGGGATATGGCTACACCTTC. Translated: CASSLADRGYGYTF. The chain links TRBV4-3 to TRBJ1-2, with 9 bases matching TRBD1. The CDR3 totals 14 residues. The germline CDR1 and CDR2 sequences are LGHNA and YSLEER. The ends lost 4 bases at V and 5 bases at J; junction bases unmatched: 5.

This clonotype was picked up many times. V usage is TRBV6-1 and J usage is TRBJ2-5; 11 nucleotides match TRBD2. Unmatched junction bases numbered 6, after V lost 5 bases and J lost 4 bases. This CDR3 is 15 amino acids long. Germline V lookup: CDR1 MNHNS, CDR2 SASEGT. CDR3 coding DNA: TGTGCCAGCAGTTTAGCGGGAGGGCTTGGAGAGACCCAGTACTTC. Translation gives CASSLAGGLGETQYF.

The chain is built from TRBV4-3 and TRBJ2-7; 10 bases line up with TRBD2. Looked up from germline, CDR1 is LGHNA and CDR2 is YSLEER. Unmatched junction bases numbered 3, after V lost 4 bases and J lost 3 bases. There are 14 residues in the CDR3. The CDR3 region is CASSRSSGSYEQYF. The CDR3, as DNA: TGCGCCAGCAGCCGGTCTAGCGGGAGCTACGAGCAGTACTTC.

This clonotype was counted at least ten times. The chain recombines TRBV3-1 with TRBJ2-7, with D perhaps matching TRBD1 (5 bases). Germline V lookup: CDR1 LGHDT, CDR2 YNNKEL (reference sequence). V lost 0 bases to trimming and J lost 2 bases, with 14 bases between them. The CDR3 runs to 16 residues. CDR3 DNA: TGTGCCAGCAGCCAAGATCGGGCAGGGTGGCCCTACGAGCAGTACTTC. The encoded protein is CASSQDRAGWPYEQYF.

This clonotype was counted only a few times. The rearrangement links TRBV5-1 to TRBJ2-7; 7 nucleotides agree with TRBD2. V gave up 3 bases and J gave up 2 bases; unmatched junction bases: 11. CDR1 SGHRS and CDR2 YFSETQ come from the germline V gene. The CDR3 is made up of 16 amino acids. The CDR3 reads CASSWGGSGRPYEQYF. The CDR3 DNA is TGCGCCAGCAGCTGGGGGGGGAGCGGCCGTCCCTACGAGCAGTACTTC. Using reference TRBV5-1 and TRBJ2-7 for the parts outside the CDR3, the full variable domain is KAGVTQTPRYLIKTRGQQVTLSCSPISGHRSVSWYQQTPGQGLQFLFEYFSETQRNKGNFPGRFSGRQFSNSRSEMNVSTLELGDSALYLCASSWGGSGRPYEQYFGPGTRLTVT.

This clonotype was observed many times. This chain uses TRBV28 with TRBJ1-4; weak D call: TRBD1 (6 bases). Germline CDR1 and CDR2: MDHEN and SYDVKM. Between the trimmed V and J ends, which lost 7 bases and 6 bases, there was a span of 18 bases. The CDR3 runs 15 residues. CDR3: CASNLLGGADEKLFF. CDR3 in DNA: TGTGCCAGCAACCTACTTGGGGGCGCCGATGAAAAACTGTTTTTT. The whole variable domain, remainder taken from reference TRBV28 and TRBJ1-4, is DVKVTQSSRYLVKRTGEKVFLECVQDMDHENMFWYRQDPGLGLRLIYFSYDVKMKEKGDIPEGYSVSREKKERFSLILESASTNQTSMYLCASNLLGGADEKLFFGSGTQLSVL.

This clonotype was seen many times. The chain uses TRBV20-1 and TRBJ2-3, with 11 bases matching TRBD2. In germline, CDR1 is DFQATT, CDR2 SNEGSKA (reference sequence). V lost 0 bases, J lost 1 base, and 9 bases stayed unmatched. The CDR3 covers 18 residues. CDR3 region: CSARDLGTSGIRTDTQYF. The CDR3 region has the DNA TGCAGTGCTAGAGATCTAGGGACTAGCGGAATTCGCACAGATACGCAGTATTTT.

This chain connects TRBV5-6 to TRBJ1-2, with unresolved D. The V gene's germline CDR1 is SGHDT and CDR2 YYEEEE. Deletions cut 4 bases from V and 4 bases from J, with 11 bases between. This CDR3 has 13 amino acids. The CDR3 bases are TGTGCCAGCAGCCCTTCCGCGATCTATGGCTACACCTTC. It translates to CASSPSAIYGYTF.

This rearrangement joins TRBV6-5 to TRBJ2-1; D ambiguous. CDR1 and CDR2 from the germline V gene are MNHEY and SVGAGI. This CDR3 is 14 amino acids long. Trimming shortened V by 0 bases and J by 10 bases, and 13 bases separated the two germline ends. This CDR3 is CASSYSDPPKEQFF. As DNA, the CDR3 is TGTGCCAGCAGTTACTCGGACCCCCCCAAGGAGCAGTTCTTC.

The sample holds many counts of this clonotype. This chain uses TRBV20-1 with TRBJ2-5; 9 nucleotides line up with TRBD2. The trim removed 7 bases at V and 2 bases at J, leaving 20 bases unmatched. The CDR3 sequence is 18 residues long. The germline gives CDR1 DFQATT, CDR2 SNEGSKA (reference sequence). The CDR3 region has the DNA TGCAGTGTCTATGAAACCGGAAGGCGGGAGGGCCCTCAAGAGACCCAGTACTTC. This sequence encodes CSVYETGRREGPQETQYF.